Included here is one TCR beta chain sequence, with context. There are 13 residues in the CDR3. Trimming at V came to 6 bases and at J to 3 bases, leaving 3 bases not matched to a gene. Germline V gene lookup returns CDR1 LNHDA and CDR2 SQIVND (reference sequence). These data belong to a study of T cells in localized non-small cell lung cancer. TCRdb keeps only in-frame clones here, not all; method: immunoSEQ multiplex PCR. In the table there are 850 to 1,000 clones, roughly a third of which are singletons. The sequencing here drew on normal lung tissue next to the tumor, taken before any cancer treatment. The chain employs TRBV19 and TRBJ2-3; 7 nucleotides align to TRBD2. The TCR comes from a female donor of 60 years or more with stage III squamous cell lung carcinoma. This CDR3 reads CASRGGGTDTQYF. CDR3 DNA sequence: TGTGCCAGTAGGGGCGGGGGAACAGATACGCAGTATTTT.